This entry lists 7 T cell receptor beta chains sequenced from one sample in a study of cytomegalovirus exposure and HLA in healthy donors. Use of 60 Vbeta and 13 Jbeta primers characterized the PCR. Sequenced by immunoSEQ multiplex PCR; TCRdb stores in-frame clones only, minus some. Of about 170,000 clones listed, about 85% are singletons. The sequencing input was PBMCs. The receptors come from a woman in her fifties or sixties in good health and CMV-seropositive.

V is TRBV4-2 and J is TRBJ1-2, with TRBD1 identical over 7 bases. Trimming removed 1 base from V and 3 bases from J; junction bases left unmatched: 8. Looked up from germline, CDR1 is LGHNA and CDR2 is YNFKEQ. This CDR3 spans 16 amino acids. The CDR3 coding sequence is TGTGCCAGCAGCCAAGTCGGAGGGGGCTCGGACTATGGCTACACCTTC. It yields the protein CASSQVGGGSDYGYTF.

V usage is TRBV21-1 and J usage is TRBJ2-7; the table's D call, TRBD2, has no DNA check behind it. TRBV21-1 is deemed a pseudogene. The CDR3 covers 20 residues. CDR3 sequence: CASSKGHPEVTSPHSYEQYF. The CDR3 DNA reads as TGTGCCAGCAGCAAAGGCCACCCGGAGGTCACCAGCCCGCACTCCTACGAGCAGTACTTC.

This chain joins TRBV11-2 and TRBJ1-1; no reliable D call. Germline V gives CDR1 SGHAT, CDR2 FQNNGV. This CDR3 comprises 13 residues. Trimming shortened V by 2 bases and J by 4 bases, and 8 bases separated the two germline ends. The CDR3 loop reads CASSLLRATEAFF. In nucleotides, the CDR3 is TGTGCCAGCAGCTTATTGCGGGCCACTGAAGCTTTCTTT.

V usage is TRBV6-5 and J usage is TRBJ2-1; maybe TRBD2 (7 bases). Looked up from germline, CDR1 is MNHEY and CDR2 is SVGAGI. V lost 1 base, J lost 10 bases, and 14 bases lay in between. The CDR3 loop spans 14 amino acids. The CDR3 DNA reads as TGTGCCAGCAGTTACTATGGGGGAGGGGGGGAGCAGTTCTTC. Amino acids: CASSYYGGGGEQFF.

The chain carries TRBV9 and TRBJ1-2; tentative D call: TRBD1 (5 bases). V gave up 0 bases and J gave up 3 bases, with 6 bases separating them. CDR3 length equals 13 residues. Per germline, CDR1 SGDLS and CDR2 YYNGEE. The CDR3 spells CASSVEQDYGYTF. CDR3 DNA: TGTGCCAGCAGCGTAGAACAGGACTATGGCTACACCTTC.

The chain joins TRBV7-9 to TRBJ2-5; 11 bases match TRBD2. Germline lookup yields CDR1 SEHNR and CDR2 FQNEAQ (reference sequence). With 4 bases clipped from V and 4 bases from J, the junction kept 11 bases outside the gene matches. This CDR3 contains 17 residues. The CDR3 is CASSSRGTSGSTETQYF. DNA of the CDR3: TGTGCCAGCAGCTCCAGAGGTACTAGCGGGAGTACAGAGACCCAGTACTTC.

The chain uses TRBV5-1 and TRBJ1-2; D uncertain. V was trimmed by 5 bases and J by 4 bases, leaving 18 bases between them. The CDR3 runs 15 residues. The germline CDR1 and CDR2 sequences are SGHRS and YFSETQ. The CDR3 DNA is TGCGCCAGCAGTCCGAGGCGACTAGAACGCTATGGCTACACCTTC. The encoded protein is CASSPRRLERYGYTF.